One sample yielded the 8 T cell receptor beta chains listed below, sequenced in a study of T cell responses to AZD1222 COVID-19 vaccine. Clones were read by immunoSEQ multiplex PCR, and TCRdb kept only the in-frame ones, dropping some. This repertoire shows roughly 100,000 clones, 88% found once; its top ten account for roughly 20%. The sequencing used peripheral blood, collected on day 0 of AZD1222 vaccination. The receptors originated from an adult in good health.

The chain uses TRBV3-1 (or the pseudogene TRBV3-2) and TRBJ2-1; D might be TRBD2 (6 bases). Germline loops: CDR1 LGHDT, CDR2 YNNKEL (reference sequence). V shed 2 bases and J shed 2 bases, with 7 bases lying between them. The CDR3 length is 14 residues. The CDR3 nucleotides are TGTGCCAGCAGCCAACGGGGGACCTACAATGAGCAGTTCTTC. Its protein product is CASSQRGTYNEQFF.

The V and J genes are TRBV12-5 and TRBJ2-3; no clear D gene. Between the trimmed V and J ends, which lost 2 bases and 3 bases, there was a span of 6 bases. There are 13 residues in the CDR3. Germline CDR1 LGHNT, CDR2 FRNRAP. This chain's CDR3 is CASGLTNTDTQYF. Here the CDR3 DNA reads TGTGCTAGTGGTTTGACAAATACAGATACGCAGTATTTT.

The chain is built from TRBV12-3 or TRBV12-4 and TRBJ1-2, with TRBD1 matching over 8 bases. Trimming removed 6 bases from V and 2 bases from J; junction bases left unmatched: 2. This CDR3 region has 13 residues. CDR3 in amino acids: CASSRTGNYGYTF. The CDR3 nucleotides are TGTGCCAGCAGCCGGACAGGGAACTATGGCTACACCTTC.

The chain joins TRBV6-6 to TRBJ1-1; perhaps TRBD1 as D (5 bases). The V and J ends lost 11 bases and 0 bases respectively, with 13 bases between them. CDR1 MNHNY and CDR2 SVGAGI come from the germline V gene (reference sequence). The CDR3 is 13 residues long. CDR3 sequence reads: CAARGPVNTEAFF. Here the CDR3 DNA reads TGTGCCGCCCGGGGCCCCGTGAACACTGAAGCTTTCTTT.

The gene calls are TRBV7-2 and TRBJ2-7, with 9 bases fitting TRBD2. V shed 1 base, J shed 1 base, and the junction held 2 bases outside the gene matches. The germline V gene has CDR1 SGHTA and CDR2 FQGNSA. The CDR3 is made up of 15 amino acids. CDR3 coding DNA: TGTGCCAGCAGCTTAGGCGGGAGGGGGTCCTACGAGCAGTACTTC. It encodes CASSLGGRGSYEQYF.

This clone came up once. The chain is built from TRBV4-2 and TRBJ1-4; a weak D match, TRBD1 (5 bases). Per the germline V gene, CDR1 is LGHNA and CDR2 is YNFKEQ. The CDR3 contains 16 residues. V lost 0 bases to trimming and J lost 5 bases, with 13 bases between them. CDR3 bases: TGTGCCAGCAGCCAAGATCGTGCAGGGTCCAATGAAAAACTGTTTTTT. This codes for CASSQDRAGSNEKLFF.

The rearrangement joins TRBV12-3 or TRBV12-4 to TRBJ2-7; D call uncertain. This CDR3 is 11 amino acids long. V lost 6 bases to trimming and J lost 2 bases, with 5 bases between them. CDR3 sequence reads: CASSLTYEQYF. The DNA for the CDR3 is TGTGCCAGCAGCCTTACCTACGAGCAGTACTTC.

This clone was picked up one time. The chain links TRBV5-1 to TRBJ1-3, with D perhaps matching TRBD1 (5 bases). This CDR3 region has 16 residues. Looked up from germline, CDR1 is SGHRS and CDR2 is YFSETQ. V was trimmed by 0 bases and J by 0 bases, leaving 10 bases between them. CDR3 nucleotides: TGCGCCAGCAGCTTGGAGTACAGGAGCTCTGGAAACACCATATATTTT. This gives the protein CASSLEYRSSGNTIYF.